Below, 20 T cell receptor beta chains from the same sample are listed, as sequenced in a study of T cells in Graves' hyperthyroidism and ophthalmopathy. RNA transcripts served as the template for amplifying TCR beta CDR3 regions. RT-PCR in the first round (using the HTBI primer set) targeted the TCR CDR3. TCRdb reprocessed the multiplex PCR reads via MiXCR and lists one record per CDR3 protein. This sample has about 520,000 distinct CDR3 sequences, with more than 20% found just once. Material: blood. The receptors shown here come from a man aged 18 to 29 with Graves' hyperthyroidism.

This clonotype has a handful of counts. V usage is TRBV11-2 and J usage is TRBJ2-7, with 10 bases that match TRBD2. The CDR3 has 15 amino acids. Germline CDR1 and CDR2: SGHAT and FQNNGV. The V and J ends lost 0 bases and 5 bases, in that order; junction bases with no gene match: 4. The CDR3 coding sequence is TGTGCCAGCAGCTTAGAGGCAGCGGGGGGGAACGAGCAGTACTTC. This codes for CASSLEAAGGNEQYF.

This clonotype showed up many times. The CDR3: CASSLEQGRGYGYTF. In DNA, the CDR3 is TGCGCCAGCAGCCTCGAACAGGGGAGAGGCTATGGCTACACCTTC. The gene calls are TRBV4-1 and TRBJ1-2; TRBD1 aligns across 7 bases. The CDR3 has 15 amino acids. Losses at the gene ends were 4 bases for V and 4 bases for J; bases not matched to a gene: 9. CDR1 is MGHRA and CDR2 is YSYEKL in the germline V gene.

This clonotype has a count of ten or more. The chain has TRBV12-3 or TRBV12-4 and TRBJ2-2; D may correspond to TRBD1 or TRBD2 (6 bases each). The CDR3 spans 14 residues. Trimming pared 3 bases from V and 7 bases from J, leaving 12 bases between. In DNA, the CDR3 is TGTGCCAGCAGTTTTGGGGGGCAAATCGGGGAGCTGTTTTTT. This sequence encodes CASSFGGQIGELFF.

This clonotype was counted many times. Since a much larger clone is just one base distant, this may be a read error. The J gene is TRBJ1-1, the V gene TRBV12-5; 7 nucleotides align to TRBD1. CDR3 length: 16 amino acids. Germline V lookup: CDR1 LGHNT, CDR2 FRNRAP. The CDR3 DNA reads TGTGCTGGTGGTTTGCCCCAAGGGGACAGAAACACTGAAGCTTTCTTT. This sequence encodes CAGGLPQGDRNTEAFF.

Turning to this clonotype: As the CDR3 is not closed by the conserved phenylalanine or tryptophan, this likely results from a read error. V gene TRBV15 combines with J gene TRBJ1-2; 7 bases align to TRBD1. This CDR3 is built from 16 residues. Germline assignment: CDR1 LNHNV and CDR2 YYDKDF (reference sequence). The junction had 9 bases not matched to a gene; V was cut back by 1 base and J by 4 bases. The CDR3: CATSRAGQTLFYGYTL. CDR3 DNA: TGTGCCACCAGCAGAGCGGGACAGACCTTGTTCTATGGCTACACCCTC.

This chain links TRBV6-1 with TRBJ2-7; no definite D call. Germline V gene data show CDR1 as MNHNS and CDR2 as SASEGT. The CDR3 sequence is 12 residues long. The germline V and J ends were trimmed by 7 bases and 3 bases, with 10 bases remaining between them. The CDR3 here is CASKLTGYEQYF. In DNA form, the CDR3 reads TGTGCCAGCAAACTGACGGGCTACGAGCAGTACTTC.

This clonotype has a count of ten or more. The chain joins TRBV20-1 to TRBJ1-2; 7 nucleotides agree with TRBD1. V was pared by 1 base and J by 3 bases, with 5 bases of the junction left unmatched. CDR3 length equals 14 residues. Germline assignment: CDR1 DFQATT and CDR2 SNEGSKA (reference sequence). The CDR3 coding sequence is TGCAGTGCTAGAGGTCGTAGGGGGCACTATGGCTACACCTTC. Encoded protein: CSARGRRGHYGYTF.

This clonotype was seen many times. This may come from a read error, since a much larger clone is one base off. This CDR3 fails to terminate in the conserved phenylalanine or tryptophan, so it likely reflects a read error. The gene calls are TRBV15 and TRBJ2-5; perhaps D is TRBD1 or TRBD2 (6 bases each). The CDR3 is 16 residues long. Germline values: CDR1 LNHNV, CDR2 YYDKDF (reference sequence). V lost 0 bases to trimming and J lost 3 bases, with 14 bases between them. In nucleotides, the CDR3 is TGTGCCACCAGCAGAGAGGGGATGGGGGGCGAAGAGACCCAGTACCTC. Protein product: CATSREGMGGEETQYL.

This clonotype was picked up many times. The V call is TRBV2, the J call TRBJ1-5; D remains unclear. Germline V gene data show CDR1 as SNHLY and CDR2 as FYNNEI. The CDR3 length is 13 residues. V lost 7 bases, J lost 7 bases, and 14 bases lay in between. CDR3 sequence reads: CASNRQVEQPQHF. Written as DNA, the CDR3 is TGTGCCAGCAATAGGCAGGTCGAACAGCCCCAGCATTTT. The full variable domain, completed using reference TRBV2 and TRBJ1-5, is EPEVTQTPSHQVTQMGQEVILRCVPISNHLYFYWYRQILGQKVEFLVSFYNNEISEKSEIFDDQFSVERPDGSNFTLKIRSTKLEDSAMYFCASNRQVEQPQHFGDGTRLSIL.

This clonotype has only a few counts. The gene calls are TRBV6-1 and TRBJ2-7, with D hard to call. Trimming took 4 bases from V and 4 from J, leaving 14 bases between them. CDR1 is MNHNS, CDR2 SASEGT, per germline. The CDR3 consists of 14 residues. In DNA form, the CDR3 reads TGTGCCAGCAGTGGGACCGATTCAATGTACGAGCAGTACTTC. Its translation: CASSGTDSMYEQYF.

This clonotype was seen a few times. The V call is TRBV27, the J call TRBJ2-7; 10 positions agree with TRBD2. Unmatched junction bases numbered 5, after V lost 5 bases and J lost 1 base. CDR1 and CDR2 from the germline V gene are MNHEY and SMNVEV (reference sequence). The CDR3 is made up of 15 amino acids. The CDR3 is CASSLIAGGSYEQYF. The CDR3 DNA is TGTGCCAGCAGTCTAATAGCGGGGGGATCCTACGAGCAGTACTTC.

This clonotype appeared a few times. CDR3 coding DNA: TGTGCCACCAGCAGAGATGGGCCCTGGAGCGGAGAGACCCAGTACTTC. Translation gives CATSRDGPWSGETQYF. J is TRBJ2-5 and V is TRBV15, with D perhaps matching TRBD2 (5 bases). The CDR3 contains 16 residues. Germline CDR1 reads LNHNV; CDR2 reads YYDKDF (reference sequence). The V end lost 0 bases, the J end lost 4 bases, and 15 bases lay between the germline ends.

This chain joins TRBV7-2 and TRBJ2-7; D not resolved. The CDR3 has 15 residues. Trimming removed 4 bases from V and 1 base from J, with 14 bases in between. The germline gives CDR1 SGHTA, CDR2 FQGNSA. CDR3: CASSSSPTVSYEQYF. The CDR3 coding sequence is TGTGCCAGCAGCTCGTCGCCGACGGTTTCCTACGAGCAGTACTTC.

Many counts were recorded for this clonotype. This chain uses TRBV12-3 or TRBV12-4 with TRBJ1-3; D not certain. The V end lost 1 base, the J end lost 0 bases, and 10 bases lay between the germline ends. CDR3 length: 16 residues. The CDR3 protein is CASSLGHPDSGNTIYF. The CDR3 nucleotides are TGTGCCAGCAGTTTAGGGCACCCCGACTCTGGAAACACCATATATTTT.

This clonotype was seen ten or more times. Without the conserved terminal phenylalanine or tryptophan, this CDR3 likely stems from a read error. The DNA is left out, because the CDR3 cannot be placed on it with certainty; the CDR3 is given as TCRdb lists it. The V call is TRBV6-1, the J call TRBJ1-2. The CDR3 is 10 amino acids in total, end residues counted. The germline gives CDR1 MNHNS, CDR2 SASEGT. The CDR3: CASSTLPIIL.

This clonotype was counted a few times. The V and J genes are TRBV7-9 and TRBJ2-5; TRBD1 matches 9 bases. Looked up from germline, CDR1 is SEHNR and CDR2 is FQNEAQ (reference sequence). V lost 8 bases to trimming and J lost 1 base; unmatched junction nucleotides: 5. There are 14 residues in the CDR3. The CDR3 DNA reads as TGTGCCAGCGGGGACAGGGCCTTCCAAGAGACCCAGTACTTC. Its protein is CASGDRAFQETQYF. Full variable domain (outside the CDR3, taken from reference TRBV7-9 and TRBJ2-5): DTGVSQNPRHKITKRGQNVTFRCDPISEHNRLYWYRQTLGQGPEFLTYFQNEAQLEKSRLLSDRFSAERPKGSFSTLEIQRTEQGDSAMYLCASGDRAFQETQYFGPGTRLLVL.

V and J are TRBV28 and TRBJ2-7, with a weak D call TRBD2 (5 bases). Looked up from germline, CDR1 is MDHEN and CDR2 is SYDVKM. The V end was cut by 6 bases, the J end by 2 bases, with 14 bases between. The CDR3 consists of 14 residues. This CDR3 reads CASSPQAVAYEQYF. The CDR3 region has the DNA TGTGCCAGCAGCCCCCAAGCGGTCGCCTACGAGCAGTACTTC.

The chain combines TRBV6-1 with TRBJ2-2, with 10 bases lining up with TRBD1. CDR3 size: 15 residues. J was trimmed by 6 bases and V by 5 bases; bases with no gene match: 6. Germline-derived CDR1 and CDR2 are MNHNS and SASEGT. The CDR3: CASSPGQGWAGELFF. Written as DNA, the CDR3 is TGTGCCAGCAGTCCGGGACAGGGGTGGGCCGGGGAGCTGTTTTTT.

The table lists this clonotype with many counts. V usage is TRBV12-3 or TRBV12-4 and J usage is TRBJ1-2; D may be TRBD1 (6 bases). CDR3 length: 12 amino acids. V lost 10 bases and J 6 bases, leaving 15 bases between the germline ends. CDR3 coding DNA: TGTGCCATCGCCGACAGGACCCATGGCTACACCTTC. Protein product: CAIADRTHGYTF.

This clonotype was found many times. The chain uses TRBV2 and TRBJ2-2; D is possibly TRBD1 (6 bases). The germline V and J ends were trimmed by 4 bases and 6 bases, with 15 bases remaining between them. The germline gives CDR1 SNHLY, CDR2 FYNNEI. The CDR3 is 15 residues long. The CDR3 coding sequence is TGTGCCAGCAGTGTAATCCAGGGGTTTCCCGGGGAGCTGTTTTTT. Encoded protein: CASSVIQGFPGELFF.